The 24 T cell receptor beta chains presented below share a single source sample, sequenced in a study of tumor and adjacent non-tumor tissue in lung cancer. A modified ARM-PCR protocol with three rounds of nested PCR amplified TCRbeta. TCRdb fed the multiplex PCR reads into MiXCR, producing one record per CDR3 protein. The sample has fewer than 130,000 distinct CDR3 sequences, approximately 84% seen once. No cell sorting was done before RNA was extracted from the tissue. The sample comprised lung tumor tissue. These receptors came from a man between 70 and 80 years old with non-small cell lung cancer.

Worth noting for this clonotype: A read error may produce the germline difference seen at one junction end. The V and J genes are TRBV7-8 and TRBJ2-5; 7 nucleotides line up with TRBD2. Per germline, CDR1 SGHVS and CDR2 FQNEAQ. This CDR3 region has 17 residues. The CDR3, as DNA: TGTGCCAGCAGCTTAGCGTCGAACGGAACTGGGGGGGAGACCCAATACTTC. Translated, it gives CASSLASNGTGGETQYF.

Points on this clonotype: The missing conserved phenylalanine or tryptophan at the end of this CDR3 makes a read error likely. CDR3 coding DNA: TGCAGCGCTGTGTCACATGCTAACTATGGCTACACCATC. Its protein product is CSAVSHANYGYTI. The chain carries TRBV29-1 and TRBJ1-2; D gene unclear. V was pared by 7 bases and J by 0 bases, with 12 bases between. The CDR3 covers 13 residues. The germline V gene encodes CDR1 SQVTM and CDR2 ANQGSEA.

This sequence joins TRBV10-2 and TRBJ2-7; TRBD1 agrees at 8 bases. The germline CDR1 and CDR2 sequences are WSHSY and SAAADI. CDR3 length: 16 amino acids. V gave up 3 bases and J gave up 5 bases; unmatched junction bases: 12. This CDR3 reads CASSERFRGRSDEQYF. Here the CDR3 DNA reads TGCGCCAGCAGTGAAAGGTTCAGGGGGCGCAGCGACGAGCAGTACTTC.

This clonotype was detected only once. V and J are TRBV11-3 and TRBJ1-1, with a weak D call TRBD1 (6 bases). Germline V CDR1 and CDR2: SGHNT, YENEEA. CDR3 length: 14 amino acids. V lost 7 bases, J lost 4 bases, and 16 bases lay in between. The CDR3 region has the DNA TGTGCCAGCACGCAGACGGGGGCGCTCACTGAAGCTTTCTTT. Its protein is CASTQTGALTEAFF.

Of note for this clonotype: Its ends do not fully match the called genes, so a read error is possible. This sequence joins TRBV28 and TRBJ2-7; a possible D gene is TRBD2 (7 bases). CDR3 size: 15 residues. CDR1 is MDHEN and CDR2 is SYDVKM in the germline V gene. The CDR3 DNA follows: TGTGCCAGCACTATATCCGGGGCAGGGGACTACGAGCGGTACTTC. Translation gives CASTISGAGDYERYF.

Details on this clonotype: This CDR3 is missing its conserved last phenylalanine or tryptophan, likely due to a read error. The J gene is TRBJ1-2, the V gene TRBV20-1; no definite D call. CDR1 and CDR2 (germline): DFQATT, SNEGSKA (reference sequence). V lost 6 bases and J lost 7, with 9 bases in between. The CDR3 runs to 10 residues. The CDR3 loop is CSAKGGGYTM. CDR3 nucleotide sequence: TGCAGTGCAAAAGGAGGTGGCTACACCATG.

The chain carries TRBV12-3 or TRBV12-4 and TRBJ2-7; D unresolved. V was shortened by 4 bases and J by 0 bases, with 13 bases between the two germline ends. This CDR3 is 15 amino acids long. The CDR3 loop is CASSSIVVTSYEQYF. CDR3 nucleotide sequence: TGTGCCAGCAGTTCGATTGTGGTTACCTCCTACGAGCAGTACTTC.

In this sample, this clonotype turned up a few times. The V and J genes are TRBV6-2 or TRBV6-3 and TRBJ1-1; possibly TRBD1 for D (5 bases). Per the germline V gene, CDR1 is MNHEY and CDR2 is SVGEGT. There are 17 residues in the CDR3. V lost 4 bases to trimming and J lost 1 base, with 19 bases between them. The CDR3 reads CASSSGLRGCENTEAFF. CDR3 DNA sequence: TGTGCCAGCAGTTCCGGATTACGGGGGTGCGAGAACACTGAAGCTTTCTTT.

The CDR3 DNA is TGCAGCGTCAACCGGGACATGTACAGCGGGGAGCTGTTTTTT. Its translation: CSVNRDMYSGELFF. The genes are TRBV29-1 and TRBJ2-2, with TRBD1 as a possible D gene (6 bases). Germline V gene data show CDR1 as SQVTM and CDR2 as ANQGSEA. The CDR3 sequence is 14 residues long. Trimming left V 6 bases short and J 7 bases short, with 18 bases between.

The chain recombines TRBV11-3 with TRBJ1-2, with 9 bases aligning to TRBD1. V lost 9 bases, J lost 13 bases, and 12 bases stayed unmatched. Germline V CDR1 and CDR2: SGHNT, YENEEA. The CDR3 is 12 residues long. DNA for the CDR3: TGTGCCAGTATCTCAACAGGGGGCCTGGTCACCTTC. Protein product: CASISTGGLVTF.

To note about this clonotype: Likely a read error: the CDR3 ends without its conserved phenylalanine or tryptophan. The rearrangement joins TRBV7-2 to TRBJ1-2; the match to TRBD1 covers 9 bases. There are 14 residues in the CDR3. The J segment lost 7 bases and the V segment lost 3 bases, leaving 6 bases of the junction unmatched. CDR1 is SGHTA and CDR2 is FQGNSA in the germline V gene. The CDR3 spells CASSLRTGDCGYTL. CDR3 nucleotides: TGTGCCAGCAGCTTGAGGACAGGGGACTGTGGCTACACCTTA.

This clonotype was seen repeatedly, ten times or more. The chain employs TRBV12-3 or TRBV12-4 and TRBJ2-7, with no clear D. The CDR3 loop spans 15 amino acids. V lost 4 bases and J lost 2, with 15 bases in between. The CDR3 bases are TGTGCCAGCAGTTCGATTGCGGTTACCCCCTACGAGCAGTACTTC. It specifies CASSSIAVTPYEQYF.

A remark on this clonotype: One junction end does not reproduce the germline sequence, and a read error may be involved. This chain joins TRBV29-1 and TRBJ1-4; D might be TRBD1 (5 bases). Germline V gene sequence: CDR1 SQVTM, CDR2 ANQGSEA. This CDR3 has 13 residues. The CDR3: CRAEDGTNEKMFF. The DNA for the CDR3 is TGCAGGGCTGAAGACGGGACTAATGAAAAAATGTTTTTT.

This clonotype was detected a few times. A much larger clone differs from this one at a single base, so this may be a read error. The V gene is TRBV20-1, the J gene TRBJ2-2; TRBD1 matches at 7 bases. CDR1 and CDR2 from the germline V gene are DFQATT and SNEGSKA (reference sequence). This CDR3 is 15 amino acids long. J gave up 6 bases and V 0 bases, and 7 bases lay outside the gene matches. CDR3 nucleotide sequence: TGCAGTGCTAGAGATCCACAGGGGTTTTCCGGGGAGCTGTTTTTT. It specifies CSARDPQGFSGELFF.

In its sample, this clonotype was seen once. Germline is not matched at one junction end, which may reflect a read error. J is TRBJ2-2 and V is TRBV12-3 or TRBV12-4; 9 bases fit TRBD2. The CDR3 covers 16 residues. The chain's CDR3 is CANSRAGGQNTGELFF. The CDR3 nucleotides are TGTGCCAACAGTCGCGCGGGGGGGCAAAATACCGGGGAGCTGTTTTTT.

The chain combines TRBV11-1 with TRBJ2-2, with D tentatively TRBD1 (6 bases). The CDR3 loop spans 15 amino acids. Germline CDR1 reads SGHAT; CDR2 reads FQDESV (reference sequence). V was shortened by 2 bases and J by 7 bases, with 14 bases between the two germline ends. The CDR3 DNA follows: TGTGCCAGCAGCTTATTAGGCAGGGGCGTCGGGGAGCTGTTTTTT. Residues: CASSLLGRGVGELFF. The full variable domain, rest sourced from reference TRBV11-1 and TRBJ2-2, is EAEVAQSPRYKITEKSQAVAFWCDPISGHATLYWYRQILGQGPELLVQFQDESVVDDSQLPKDRFSAERLKGVDSTLKIQPAELGDSAMYLCASSLLGRGVGELFFGEGSRLTVL.

This clonotype is a singleton in its sample. A junction boundary mismatches the germline segment, possibly from a read error. J is TRBJ1-4 and V is TRBV29-1; 9 nucleotides match TRBD1. Germline values: CDR1 SQVTM, CDR2 ANQGSEA. The CDR3 sequence is 15 residues long. CDR3 sequence: CRVDQPGQGGEKLFF. The CDR3 DNA reads as TGCAGGGTTGATCAACCGGGACAGGGAGGTGAAAAACTGTTTTTT.

As concerns this clonotype: The junction departs from the called germline gene at one end, perhaps through a read error. The V and J genes are TRBV12-3 or TRBV12-4 and TRBJ2-1; D is uncertain. This CDR3 has 11 residues. The CDR3 DNA sequence: TGTACCAGCACCACGTACGATGAGCAGTTCTTC. This gives the protein CTSTTYDEQFF.

CDR3 DNA sequence: TGTGCCAGCTCACCTACCGGGACAGGGGTTGTGAACTATGGCTACACCTTC. Amino acid sequence: CASSPTGTGVVNYGYTF. The V gene is TRBV18, the J gene TRBJ1-2; 10 bases align to TRBD1. The CDR3 length is 17 residues. The junction had 9 bases not matched to a gene; V was cut back by 3 bases and J by 2 bases. Germline-derived CDR1 and CDR2 are KGHSH and LQKENI.

A remark on this clonotype: At one end the junction does not follow the germline gene, possibly because of a read error. As DNA, the CDR3 is TGCGCCAGCAGTCGGTCCGACACCATGAACACCGGGGAGCTGTTTTTT. Translated: CASSRSDTMNTGELFF. The chain employs TRBV6-8 and TRBJ2-2; D unresolved. This CDR3 spans 16 amino acids. CDR1 and CDR2 (germline): MNHGY, SAAAGT.

The rearrangement uses TRBV10-3 and TRBJ2-3, with D hard to call. V lost 6 bases and J lost 5, with 9 bases in between. Germline V gene lookup returns CDR1 ENHRY and CDR2 SYGVKD. The CDR3 is 12 amino acids. The CDR3 loop is CAISDAEDTQYF. In nucleotides, the CDR3 is TGTGCCATCAGCGATGCTGAAGATACGCAGTATTTT.

This clonotype was counted a single time. The chain employs TRBV28 and TRBJ1-1, with TRBD1 matching over 8 bases. Per the germline V gene, CDR1 is MDHEN and CDR2 is SYDVKM. This CDR3 contains 16 residues. J was trimmed by 4 bases and V by 10 bases; bases with no gene match: 17. The CDR3 protein is CATTRLLRGLVTEAFF. The CDR3, as DNA: TGTGCCACCACCCGTTTACTCAGGGGGCTCGTCACTGAAGCTTTCTTT.

As for this clonotype: This may be a read error: a much more frequent sequence differs by one nucleotide. The chain couples TRBV28 to TRBJ2-7, with D unresolved. The CDR3 is 16 amino acids. CDR1 and CDR2 (germline): MDHEN, SYDVKM. The CDR3 sequence: CASSLPRSQSSYGQYF. The DNA of the CDR3 is TGTGCCAGCAGTCTCCCCCGTTCCCAATCCTCCTACGGGCAGTACTTC.

Concerning this clonotype: An end of the junction differs from the germline gene, which may be a read error. The V and J genes are TRBV10-1 and TRBJ2-1, with TRBD1 as a possible D gene (6 bases). Germline CDR1 is WNHNN and CDR2 is SYGVQD (reference sequence). The CDR3 has 13 residues. The CDR3 here is CARSLAGAFEQFF. The CDR3 bases are TGCGCCCGCAGCCTCGCAGGGGCCTTTGAGCAATTCTTC.